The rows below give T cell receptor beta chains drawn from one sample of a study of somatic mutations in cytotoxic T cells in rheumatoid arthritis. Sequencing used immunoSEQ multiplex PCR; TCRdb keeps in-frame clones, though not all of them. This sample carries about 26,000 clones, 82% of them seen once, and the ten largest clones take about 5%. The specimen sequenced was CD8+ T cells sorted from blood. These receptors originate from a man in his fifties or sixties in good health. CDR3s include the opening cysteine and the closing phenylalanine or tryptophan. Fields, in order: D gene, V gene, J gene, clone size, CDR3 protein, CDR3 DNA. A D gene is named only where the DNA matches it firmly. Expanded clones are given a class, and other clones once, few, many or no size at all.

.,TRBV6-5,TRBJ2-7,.,CASSYEGAPYEQYF,TGTGCCAGCAGTTACGAAGGAGCCCCCTACGAGCAGTACTTC
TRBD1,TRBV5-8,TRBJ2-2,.,CASSMRGTGDFHTGELFF,TGTGCCAGCAGCATGAGGGGGACAGGGGATTTTCACACCGGGGAGCTGTTTTTT
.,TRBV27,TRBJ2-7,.,CASSSLRDISRYEQYF,TGTGCCAGCAGTTCCCTCCGGGACATCTCAAGATACGAGCAGTACTTC
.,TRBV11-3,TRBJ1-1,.,CASSLFRGTHNTEAFF,TGTGCCAGCAGCTTATTCCGCGGGACTCATAACACTGAAGCTTTCTTT
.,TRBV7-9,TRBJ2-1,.,CASRLARAEQFF,TGTGCCAGCAGATTAGCCAGGGCTGAGCAGTTCTTC
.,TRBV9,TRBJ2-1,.,CASSVQATDNEQFF,TGTGCCAGCAGCGTGCAGGCGACTGACAATGAGCAGTTCTTC
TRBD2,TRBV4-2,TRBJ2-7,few,CASSQDREGPIEQYF,TGTGCCAGCAGCCAAGATCGGGAGGGACCCATCGAGCAGTACTTC
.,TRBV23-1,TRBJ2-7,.,CASSRAHGSSNEQYF,TGCGCCAGCAGTCGAGCTCACGGTTCCTCCAACGAGCAGTACTTC
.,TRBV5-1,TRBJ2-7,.,CASTRGTDKYF,TGCGCCAGCACCCGGGGGACAGACAAGTACTTC
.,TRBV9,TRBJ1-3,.,CASDRGGTGNTIYF,TGTGCCAGCGACCGGGGGGGTACTGGAAACACCATATATTTT
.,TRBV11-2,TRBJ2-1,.,CASSFLARDREQFF,TGTGCCAGCAGCTTCCTCGCTAGGGACCGAGAGCAGTTCTTC